This T cell receptor beta chain was found in a study of T cell responses to AZD1222 COVID-19 vaccine. Germline trimming cut 3 bases from V and 10 bases from J; bases unmatched to any gene: 6. CDR3 length: 13 amino acids. Some clones are missing from TCRdb's copy, which holds only in-frame ones; the method was immunoSEQ multiplex PCR. The sample has more than 100,000 clones; approximately 85% are singletons. This receptor was taken from an adult in good health. The chain employs TRBV12-3 or TRBV12-4 and TRBJ1-2; 9 positions agree with TRBD1. The input for sequencing was peripheral blood, taken on day 0 of AZD1222 vaccination. CDR3: CASSLTGQGAYTF. CDR3 DNA sequence: TGTGCCAGCAGTTTGACGGGACAGGGAGCCTACACCTTC.